These 9 T cell receptor beta chains share one sample of origin, sequenced in a study of blood T cell repertoires in COVID-19. Assay: immunoSEQ multiplex PCR; the TCRdb copy retains only in-frame clones and omits some. The data hold tens of thousands of clones, with about 90% observed a single time. Sequences were obtained from peripheral blood. These receptors were collected from a human donor in a cohort sampled during active COVID-19.

The chain carries TRBV5-6 and TRBJ1-5, with TRBD1 identical over 9 bases. CDR3 length: 18 residues. Trimming at V came to 5 bases and at J to 3 bases, leaving 15 bases not matched to a gene. Germline CDR1 SGHDT, CDR2 YYEEEE. CDR3 in amino acids: CASSRGGDRVKYNQPQHF. The CDR3, as DNA: TGTGCCAGCAGTCGGGGAGGGGACAGGGTTAAGTACAATCAGCCCCAGCATTTT.

This rearrangement joins TRBV3-1 (or the pseudogene TRBV3-2) to TRBJ2-7; 10 bases match TRBD2. Looked up from germline, CDR1 is LGHDT and CDR2 is YNNKEL (reference sequence). This CDR3 has 16 residues. V lost 3 bases and J lost 5; bases outside the gene matches: 10. The CDR3 spells CASSQPGTSGNNEQYF. Here the CDR3 DNA reads TGTGCCAGCAGCCAGCCGGGTACTAGCGGGAACAACGAGCAGTACTTC.

The chain joins TRBV12-3 or TRBV12-4 to TRBJ2-7; 7 bases align to TRBD2. The CDR3 runs 13 residues. V was clipped by 5 bases and J by 3 bases; unmatched bases: 4. The CDR3 spells CASSRREGYEQYF. The CDR3 DNA reads as TGTGCCAGCAGTCGGAGGGAGGGCTACGAGCAGTACTTC.

This chain links TRBV27 with TRBJ2-2; 7 bases map to TRBD2. The CDR3 is 14 residues long. Germline CDR1 is MNHEY and CDR2 is SMNVEV (reference sequence). V lost 0 bases to trimming and J lost 7 bases; unmatched junction nucleotides: 2. The CDR3 loop reads CASSLSGEGGELFF. DNA for the CDR3: TGTGCCAGCAGTTTATCAGGGGAGGGCGGGGAGCTGTTTTTT.

This clone came up once. The chain recombines TRBV5-1 with TRBJ1-2; D may be TRBD1 (5 bases). V gave up 0 bases and J gave up 8 bases, with 11 bases separating them. Germline V lookup: CDR1 SGHRS, CDR2 YFSETQ. The CDR3 is 13 amino acids. CDR3 bases: TGCGCCAGCAGCTTGGCACCGACAGACGGCTACACCTTC. This translates into CASSLAPTDGYTF.

This clone has a single count. The chain carries TRBV5-6 and TRBJ2-1; TRBD2 matches 9 bases. Germline CDR1 SGHDT, CDR2 YYEEEE. The CDR3 consists of 13 residues. The V gene end was trimmed by 2 bases and the J gene end by 7 bases; junction bases not matched to a gene: 1. Written as DNA, the CDR3 is TGTGCCAGCAGCTTTAGCGGGAGTAATGAGCAGTTCTTC. Encoded protein: CASSFSGSNEQFF.

The rearrangement joins TRBV20-1 to TRBJ2-7; D unresolved. Germline CDR1 DFQATT, CDR2 SNEGSKA (reference sequence). The CDR3 spans 10 residues. V lost 2 bases, J lost 5 bases, and 4 bases lay in between. CDR3 sequence: CSARQNEQYF. Written as DNA, the CDR3 is TGCAGTGCTAGACAGAACGAGCAGTACTTC.

The rearrangement joins TRBV30 to TRBJ2-3; D is uncertain. CDR3 length: 13 amino acids. CDR1 is GTSNPN and CDR2 is SVGIG in the germline V gene (reference sequence). V lost 0 bases and J lost 10, with 14 bases in between. CDR3 protein: CAWSVLPSPSQYF. The CDR3 DNA is TGTGCCTGGAGTGTACTACCTTCCCCTTCGCAGTATTTT.

The DNA of the CDR3 is TGTGCCAGCAGTCCCGGTTACGAGCAGTACTTC. This encodes CASSPGYEQYF. The rearrangement links TRBV27 to TRBJ2-7; D is unresolved. CDR3 length: 11 amino acids. Trimming cost V 5 bases and J 4 bases, with 6 bases left between them. Germline CDR1 is MNHEY and CDR2 is SMNVEV (reference sequence).